This T cell receptor (beta chain) comes out of a study of T cells in localized non-small cell lung cancer. Study-wide points: With higher T cell density in blood came longer overall survival.

On this clone: Antigen specificity is unknown.

The CDR3 sequence is 14 residues long. Germline CDR1 reads MNHNY; CDR2 reads SVGAGI (reference sequence). Trimming removed 6 bases at V and 0 bases at J, with 10 bases between. Data came from immunoSEQ multiplex PCR; TCRdb stores just in-frame clones and leaves some out. The table records almost 40,000 clones, 86% of them present only once. This rearrangement joins TRBV6-6 to TRBJ2-3; possibly TRBD1 or TRBD2 for D (6 bases each). Source: peripheral blood mononuclear cells, taken before any cancer treatment. This clonotype originated in a male donor older than 55 with stage II lung adenocarcinoma. The CDR3 DNA reads TGTGCCAGCAGCCCGGGGGCTAGCACAGATACGCAGTATTTT. It encodes CASSPGASTDTQYF.